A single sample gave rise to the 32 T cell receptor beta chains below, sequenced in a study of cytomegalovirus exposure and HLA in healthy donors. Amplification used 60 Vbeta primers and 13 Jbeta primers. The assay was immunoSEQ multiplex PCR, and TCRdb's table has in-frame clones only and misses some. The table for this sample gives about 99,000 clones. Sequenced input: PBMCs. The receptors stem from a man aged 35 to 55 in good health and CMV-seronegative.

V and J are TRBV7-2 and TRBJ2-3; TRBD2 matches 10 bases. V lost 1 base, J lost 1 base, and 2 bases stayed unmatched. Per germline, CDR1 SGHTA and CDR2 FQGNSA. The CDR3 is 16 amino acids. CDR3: CASSLGGLAGTDTQYF. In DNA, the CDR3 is TGTGCCAGCAGCTTAGGAGGACTAGCGGGCACAGATACGCAGTATTTT.

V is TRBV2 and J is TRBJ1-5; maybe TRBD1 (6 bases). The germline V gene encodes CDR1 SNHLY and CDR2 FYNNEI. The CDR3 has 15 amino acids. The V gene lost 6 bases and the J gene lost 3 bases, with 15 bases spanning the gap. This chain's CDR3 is CASRDPRDINQPQHF. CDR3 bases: TGTGCCAGCAGGGACCCCCGGGACATCAATCAGCCCCAGCATTTT. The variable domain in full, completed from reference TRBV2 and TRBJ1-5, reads EPEVTQTPSHQVTQMGQEVILRCVPISNHLYFYWYRQILGQKVEFLVSFYNNEISEKSEIFDDQFSVERPDGSNFTLKIRSTKLEDSAMYFCASRDPRDINQPQHFGDGTRLSIL.

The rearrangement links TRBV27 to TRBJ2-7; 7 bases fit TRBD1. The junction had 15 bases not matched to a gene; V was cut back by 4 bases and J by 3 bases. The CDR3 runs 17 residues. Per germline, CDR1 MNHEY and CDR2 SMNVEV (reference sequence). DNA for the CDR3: TGTGCCAGCAGTTCGATATCCCGGGACAGCAGGAACTACGAGCAGTACTTC. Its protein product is CASSSISRDSRNYEQYF.

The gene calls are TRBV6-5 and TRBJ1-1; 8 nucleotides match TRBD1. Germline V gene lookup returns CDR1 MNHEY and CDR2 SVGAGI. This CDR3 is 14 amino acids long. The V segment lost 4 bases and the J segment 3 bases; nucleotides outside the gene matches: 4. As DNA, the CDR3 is TGTGCCAGCAGTTCACAGGGGGGCTACACTGAAGCTTTCTTT. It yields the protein CASSSQGGYTEAFF.

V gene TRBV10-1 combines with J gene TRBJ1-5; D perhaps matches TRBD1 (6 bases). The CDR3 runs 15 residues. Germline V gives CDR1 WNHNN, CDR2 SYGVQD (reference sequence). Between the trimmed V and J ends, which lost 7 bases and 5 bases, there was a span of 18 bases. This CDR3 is CASMGGRRSDQPQHF. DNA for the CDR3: TGCGCCAGCATGGGGGGGCGCAGGTCCGATCAGCCCCAGCATTTT.

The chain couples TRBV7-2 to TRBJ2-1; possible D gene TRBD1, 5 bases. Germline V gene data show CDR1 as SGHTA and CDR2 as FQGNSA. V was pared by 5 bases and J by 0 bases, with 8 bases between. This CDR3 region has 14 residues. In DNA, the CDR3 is TGTGCCAGCAGCCGCGACAGCTCCTACAATGAGCAGTTCTTC. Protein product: CASSRDSSYNEQFF.

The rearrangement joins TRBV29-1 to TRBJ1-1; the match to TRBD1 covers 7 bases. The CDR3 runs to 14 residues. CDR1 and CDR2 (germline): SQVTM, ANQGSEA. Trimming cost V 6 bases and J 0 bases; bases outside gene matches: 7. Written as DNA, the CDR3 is TGCAGCGTCGGTCCGGGACAGTTGAACACTGAAGCTTTCTTT. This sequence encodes CSVGPGQLNTEAFF.

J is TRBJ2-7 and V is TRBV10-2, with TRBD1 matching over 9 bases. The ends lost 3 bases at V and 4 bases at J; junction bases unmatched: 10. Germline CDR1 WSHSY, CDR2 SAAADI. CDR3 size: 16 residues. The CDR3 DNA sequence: TGCGCCAGCAGTGATCCTGGGACAGGGCTCGAGTACGAGCAGTACTTC. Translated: CASSDPGTGLEYEQYF.

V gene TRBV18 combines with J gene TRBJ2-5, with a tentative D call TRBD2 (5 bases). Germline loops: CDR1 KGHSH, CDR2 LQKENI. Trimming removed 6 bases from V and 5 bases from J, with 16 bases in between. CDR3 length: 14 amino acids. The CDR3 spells CASSPSRDGETQYF. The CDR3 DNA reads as TGTGCCAGCTCCCCCTCGAGGGATGGGGAGACCCAGTACTTC.

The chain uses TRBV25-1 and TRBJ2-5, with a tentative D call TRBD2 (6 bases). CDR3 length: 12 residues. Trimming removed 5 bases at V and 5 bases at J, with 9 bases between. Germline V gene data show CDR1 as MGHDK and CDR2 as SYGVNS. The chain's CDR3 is CASSLGRETQYF. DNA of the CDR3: TGTGCCAGCAGTCTAGGGAGGGAGACCCAGTACTTC.

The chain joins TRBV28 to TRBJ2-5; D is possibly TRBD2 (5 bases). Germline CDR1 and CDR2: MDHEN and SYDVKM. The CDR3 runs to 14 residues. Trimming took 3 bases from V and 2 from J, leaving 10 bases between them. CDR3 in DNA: TGTGCCAGCAGTTTTCGGGGATGGCAAGAGACCCAGTACTTC. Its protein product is CASSFRGWQETQYF.

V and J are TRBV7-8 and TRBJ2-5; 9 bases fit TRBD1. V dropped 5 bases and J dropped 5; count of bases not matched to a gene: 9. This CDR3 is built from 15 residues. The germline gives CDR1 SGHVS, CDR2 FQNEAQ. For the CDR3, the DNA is TGTGCCAGCAGCCCTGGAGGGACAGGGATTGAGACCCAGTACTTC. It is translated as CASSPGGTGIETQYF.

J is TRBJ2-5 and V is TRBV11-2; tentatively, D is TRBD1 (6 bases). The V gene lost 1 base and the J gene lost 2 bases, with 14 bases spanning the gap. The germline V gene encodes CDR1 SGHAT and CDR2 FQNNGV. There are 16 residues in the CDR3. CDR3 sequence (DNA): TGTGCCAGCAGCTTAGTTCTGGACAGCCTTCAAGAGACCCAGTACTTC. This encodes CASSLVLDSLQETQYF.

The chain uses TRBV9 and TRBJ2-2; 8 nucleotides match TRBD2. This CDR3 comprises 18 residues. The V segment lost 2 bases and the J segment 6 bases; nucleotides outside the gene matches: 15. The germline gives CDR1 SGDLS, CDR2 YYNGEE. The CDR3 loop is CASSVPRGGPGGPGELFF. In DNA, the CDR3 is TGTGCCAGCAGCGTTCCCCGGGGGGGTCCGGGTGGCCCCGGGGAGCTGTTTTTT.

CDR3: CASSSQTGHGYTF. Written as DNA, the CDR3 is TGTGCCAGCAGCTCCCAGACAGGGCATGGCTACACCTTC. This chain joins TRBV7-6 and TRBJ1-2; 7 bases fit TRBD1. Looked up from germline, CDR1 is SGHVS and CDR2 is FNYEAQ. With 4 bases clipped from V and 6 bases from J, the junction kept 5 bases outside the gene matches. The CDR3 spans 13 residues.

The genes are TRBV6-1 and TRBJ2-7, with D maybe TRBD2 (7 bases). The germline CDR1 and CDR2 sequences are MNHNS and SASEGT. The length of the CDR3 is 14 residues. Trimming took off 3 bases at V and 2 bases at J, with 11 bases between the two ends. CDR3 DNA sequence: TGTGCCAGCAGTGATCGGGGGGCCCCCTACGAGCAGTACTTC. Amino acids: CASSDRGAPYEQYF.

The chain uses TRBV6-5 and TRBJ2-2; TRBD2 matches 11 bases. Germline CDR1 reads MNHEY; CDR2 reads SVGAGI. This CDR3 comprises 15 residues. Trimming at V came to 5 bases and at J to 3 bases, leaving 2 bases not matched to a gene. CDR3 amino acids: CASSGTSGYTGELFF. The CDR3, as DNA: TGTGCCAGCAGTGGGACTAGCGGCTACACCGGGGAGCTGTTTTTT.

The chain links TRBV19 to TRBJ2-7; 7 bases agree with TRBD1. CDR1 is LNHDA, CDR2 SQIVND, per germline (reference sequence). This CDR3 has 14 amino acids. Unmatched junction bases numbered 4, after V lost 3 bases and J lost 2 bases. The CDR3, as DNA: TGTGCCAGTAGTATTAGGGACAGACCCTACGAGCAGTACTTC. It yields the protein CASSIRDRPYEQYF.

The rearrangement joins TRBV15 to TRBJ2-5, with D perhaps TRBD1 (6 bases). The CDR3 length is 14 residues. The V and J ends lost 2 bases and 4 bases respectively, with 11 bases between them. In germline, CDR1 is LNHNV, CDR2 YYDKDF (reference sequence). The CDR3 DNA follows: TGTGCCACCAGCAGAAAAACAGGGCTAGAGACCCAGTACTTC. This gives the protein CATSRKTGLETQYF. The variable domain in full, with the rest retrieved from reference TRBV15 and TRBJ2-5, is DAMVIQNPRYQVTQFGKPVTLSCSQTLNHNVMYWYQQKSSQAPKLLFHYYDKDFNNEADTPDNFQSRRPNTSFCFLDIRSPGLGDTAMYLCATSRKTGLETQYFGPGTRLLVL.

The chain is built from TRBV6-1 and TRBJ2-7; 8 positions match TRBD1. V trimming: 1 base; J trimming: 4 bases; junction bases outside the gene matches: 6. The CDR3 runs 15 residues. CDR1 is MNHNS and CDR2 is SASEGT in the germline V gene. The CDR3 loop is CASSEGRTGRYEQYF. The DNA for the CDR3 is TGTGCCAGCAGTGAAGGTAGGACAGGGAGATACGAGCAGTACTTC.

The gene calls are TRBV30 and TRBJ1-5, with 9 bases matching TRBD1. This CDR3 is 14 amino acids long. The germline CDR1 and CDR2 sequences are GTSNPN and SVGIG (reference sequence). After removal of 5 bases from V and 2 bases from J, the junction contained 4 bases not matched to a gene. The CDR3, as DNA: TGTGCCTGGGGACAGGGGATTGGCAATCAGCCCCAGCATTTT. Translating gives CAWGQGIGNQPQHF. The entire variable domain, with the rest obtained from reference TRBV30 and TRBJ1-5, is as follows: SQTIHQWPATLVQPVGSPLSLECTVEGTSNPNLYWYRQAAGRGLQLLFYSVGIGQISSEVPQNLSASRPQDRQFILSSKKLLLSDSGFYLCAWGQGIGNQPQHFGDGTRLSIL.

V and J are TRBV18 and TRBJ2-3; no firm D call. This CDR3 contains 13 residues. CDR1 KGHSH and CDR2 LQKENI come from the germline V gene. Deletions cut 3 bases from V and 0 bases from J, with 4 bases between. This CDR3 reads CASSPPSTDTQYF. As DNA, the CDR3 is TGTGCCAGCTCACCTCCTAGCACAGATACGCAGTATTTT.

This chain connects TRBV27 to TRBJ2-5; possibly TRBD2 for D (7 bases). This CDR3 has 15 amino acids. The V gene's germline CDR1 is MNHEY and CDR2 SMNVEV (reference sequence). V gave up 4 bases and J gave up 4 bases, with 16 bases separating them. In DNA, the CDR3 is TGTGCCAGCAGTTCAAACTTCGGGGGGCGAGAGACCCAGTACTTC. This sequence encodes CASSSNFGGRETQYF.

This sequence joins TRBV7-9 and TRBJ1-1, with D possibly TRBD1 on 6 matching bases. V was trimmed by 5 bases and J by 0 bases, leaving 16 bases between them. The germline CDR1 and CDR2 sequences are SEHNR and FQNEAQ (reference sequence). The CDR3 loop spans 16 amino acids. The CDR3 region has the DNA TGTGCCAGCAGCAATCCCCGGGGGGGCTTGAACACTGAAGCTTTCTTT. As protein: CASSNPRGGLNTEAFF.

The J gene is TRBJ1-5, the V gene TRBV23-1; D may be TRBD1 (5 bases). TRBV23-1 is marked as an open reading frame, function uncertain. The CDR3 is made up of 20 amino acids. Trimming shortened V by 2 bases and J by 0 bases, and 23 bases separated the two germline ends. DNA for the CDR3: TGCGCCAGCAGTCAACGGGGCGGGGACTTAAGAATATATAGCAATCAGCCCCAGCATTTT. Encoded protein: CASSQRGGDLRIYSNQPQHF.

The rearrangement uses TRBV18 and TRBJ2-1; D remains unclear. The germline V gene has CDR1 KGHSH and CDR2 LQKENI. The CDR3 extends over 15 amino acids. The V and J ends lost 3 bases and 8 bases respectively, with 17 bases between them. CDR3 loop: CASSPSTKSVDEQFF. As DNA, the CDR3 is TGTGCCAGCTCACCTTCGACAAAGAGTGTGGATGAGCAGTTCTTC.

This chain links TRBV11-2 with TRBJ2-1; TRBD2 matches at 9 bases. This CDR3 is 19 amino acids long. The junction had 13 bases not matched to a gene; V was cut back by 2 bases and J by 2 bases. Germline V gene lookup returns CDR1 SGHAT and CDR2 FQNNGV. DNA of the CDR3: TGTGCCAGCAGCTTAAAGCCCAGACTAGCGGCACTCACCTACAATGAGCAGTTCTTC. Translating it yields CASSLKPRLAALTYNEQFF.

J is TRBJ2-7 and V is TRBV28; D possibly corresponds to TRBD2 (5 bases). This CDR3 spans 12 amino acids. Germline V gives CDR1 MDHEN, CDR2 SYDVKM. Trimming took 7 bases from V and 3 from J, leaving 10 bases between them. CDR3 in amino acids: CASTRDRYEQYF. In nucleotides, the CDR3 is TGTGCCAGCACCCGGGATCGCTACGAGCAGTACTTC.

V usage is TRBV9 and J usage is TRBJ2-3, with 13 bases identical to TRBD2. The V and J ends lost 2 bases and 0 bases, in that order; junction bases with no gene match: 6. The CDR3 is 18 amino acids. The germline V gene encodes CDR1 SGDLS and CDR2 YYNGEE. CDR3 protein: CASSVTSGGLTSTDTQYF. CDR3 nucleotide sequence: TGTGCCAGCAGCGTGACTAGCGGGGGGCTTACTAGCACAGATACGCAGTATTTT. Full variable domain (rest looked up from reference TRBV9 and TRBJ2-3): DSGVTQTPKHLITATGQRVTLRCSPRSGDLSVYWYQQSLDQGLQFLIQYYNGEERAKGNILERFSAQQFPDLHSELNLSSLELGDSALYFCASSVTSGGLTSTDTQYFGPGTRLTVL.

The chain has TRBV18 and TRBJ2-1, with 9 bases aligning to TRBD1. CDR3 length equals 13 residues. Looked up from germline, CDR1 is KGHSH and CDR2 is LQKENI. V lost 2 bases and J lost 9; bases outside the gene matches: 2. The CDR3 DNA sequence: TGTGCCAGCTCACCAACAGGGGGCGGTGAGCAGTTCTTC. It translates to CASSPTGGGEQFF. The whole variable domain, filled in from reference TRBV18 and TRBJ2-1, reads NAGVMQNPRHLVRRRGQEARLRCSPMKGHSHVYWYRQLPEEGLKFMVYLQKENIIDESGMPKERFSAEFPKEGPSILRIQQVVRGDSAAYFCASSPTGGGEQFFGPGTRLTVL.

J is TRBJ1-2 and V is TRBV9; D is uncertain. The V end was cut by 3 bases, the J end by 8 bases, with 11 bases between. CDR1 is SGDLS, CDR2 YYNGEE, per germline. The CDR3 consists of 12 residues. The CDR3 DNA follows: TGTGCCAGCAGCGACTTTTTGGGCGGCTACACCTTC. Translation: CASSDFLGGYTF. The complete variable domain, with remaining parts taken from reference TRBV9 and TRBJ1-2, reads DSGVTQTPKHLITATGQRVTLRCSPRSGDLSVYWYQQSLDQGLQFLIQYYNGEERAKGNILERFSAQQFPDLHSELNLSSLELGDSALYFCASSDFLGGYTFGSGTRLTVV.

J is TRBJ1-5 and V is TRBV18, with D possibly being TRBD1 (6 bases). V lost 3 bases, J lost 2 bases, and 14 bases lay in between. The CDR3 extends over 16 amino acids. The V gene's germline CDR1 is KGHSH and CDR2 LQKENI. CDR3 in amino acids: CASSPGQGMGNQPQHF. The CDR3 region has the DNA TGTGCCAGCTCACCGGGGCAGGGGATGGGCAATCAGCCCCAGCATTTT. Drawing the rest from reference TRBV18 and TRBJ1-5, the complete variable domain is NAGVMQNPRHLVRRRGQEARLRCSPMKGHSHVYWYRQLPEEGLKFMVYLQKENIIDESGMPKERFSAEFPKEGPSILRIQQVVRGDSAAYFCASSPGQGMGNQPQHFGDGTRLSIL.